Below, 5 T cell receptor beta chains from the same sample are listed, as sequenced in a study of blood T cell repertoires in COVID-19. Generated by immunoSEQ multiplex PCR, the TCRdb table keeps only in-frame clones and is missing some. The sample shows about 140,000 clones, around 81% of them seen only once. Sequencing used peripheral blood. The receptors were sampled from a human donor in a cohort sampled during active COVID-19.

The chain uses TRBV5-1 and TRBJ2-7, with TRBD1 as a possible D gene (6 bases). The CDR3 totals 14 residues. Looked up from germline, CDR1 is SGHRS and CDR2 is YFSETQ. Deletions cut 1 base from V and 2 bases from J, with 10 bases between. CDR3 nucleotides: TGCGCCAGCAGCTTGAGACAGGAGACCTACGAGCAGTACTTC. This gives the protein CASSLRQETYEQYF.

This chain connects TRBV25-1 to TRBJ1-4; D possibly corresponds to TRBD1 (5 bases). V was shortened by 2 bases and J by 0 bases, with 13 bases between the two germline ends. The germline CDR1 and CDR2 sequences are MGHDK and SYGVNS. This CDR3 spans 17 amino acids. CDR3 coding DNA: TGTGCCAGCAGTGAAAAATCGACAGTTGCAACTAATGAAAAACTGTTTTTT. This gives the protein CASSEKSTVATNEKLFF. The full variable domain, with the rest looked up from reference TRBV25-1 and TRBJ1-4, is EADIYQTPRYLVIGTGKKITLECSQTMGHDKMYWYQQDPGMELHLIHYSYGVNSTEKGDLSSESTVSRIRTEHFPLTLESARPSHTSQYLCASSEKSTVATNEKLFFGSGTQLSVL.

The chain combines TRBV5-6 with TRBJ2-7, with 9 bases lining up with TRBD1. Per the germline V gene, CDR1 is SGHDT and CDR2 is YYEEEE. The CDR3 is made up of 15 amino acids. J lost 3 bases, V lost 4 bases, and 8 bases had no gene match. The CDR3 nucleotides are TGTGCCAGCAGCCGACCGGGACAGGGAAGCTACGAGCAGTACTTC. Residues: CASSRPGQGSYEQYF.

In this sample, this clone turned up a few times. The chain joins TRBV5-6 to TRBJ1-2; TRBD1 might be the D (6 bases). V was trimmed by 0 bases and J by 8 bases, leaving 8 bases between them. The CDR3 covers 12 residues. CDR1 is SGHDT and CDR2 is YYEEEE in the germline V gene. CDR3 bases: TGTGCCAGCAGCTTGGTAACAGGGGGCTACACCTTC. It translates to CASSLVTGGYTF.

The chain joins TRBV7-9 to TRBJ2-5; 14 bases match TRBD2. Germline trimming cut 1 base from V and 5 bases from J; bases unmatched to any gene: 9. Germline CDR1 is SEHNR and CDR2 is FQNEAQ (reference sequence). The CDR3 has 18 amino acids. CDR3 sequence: CASSLERGLAGVRETQYF. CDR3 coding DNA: TGTGCCAGCAGCTTAGAACGGGGACTAGCGGGAGTCCGGGAGACCCAGTACTTC.